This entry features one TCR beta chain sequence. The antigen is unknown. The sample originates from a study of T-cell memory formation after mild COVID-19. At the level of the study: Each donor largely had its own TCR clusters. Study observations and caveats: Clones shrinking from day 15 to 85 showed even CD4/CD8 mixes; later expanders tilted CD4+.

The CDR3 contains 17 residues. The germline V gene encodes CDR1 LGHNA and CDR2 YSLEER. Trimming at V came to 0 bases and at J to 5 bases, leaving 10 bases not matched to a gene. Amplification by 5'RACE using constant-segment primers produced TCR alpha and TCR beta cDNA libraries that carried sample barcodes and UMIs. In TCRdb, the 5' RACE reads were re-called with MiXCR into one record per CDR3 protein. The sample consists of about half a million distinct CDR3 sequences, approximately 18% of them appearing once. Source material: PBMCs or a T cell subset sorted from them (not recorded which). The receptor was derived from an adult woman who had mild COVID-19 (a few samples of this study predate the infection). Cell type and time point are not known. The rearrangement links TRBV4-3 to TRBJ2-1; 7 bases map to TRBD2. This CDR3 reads CASSQDGRLAVNNEQFF. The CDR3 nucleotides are TGCGCCAGCAGCCAAGATGGGAGGCTAGCGGTAAACAATGAGCAGTTCTTC.